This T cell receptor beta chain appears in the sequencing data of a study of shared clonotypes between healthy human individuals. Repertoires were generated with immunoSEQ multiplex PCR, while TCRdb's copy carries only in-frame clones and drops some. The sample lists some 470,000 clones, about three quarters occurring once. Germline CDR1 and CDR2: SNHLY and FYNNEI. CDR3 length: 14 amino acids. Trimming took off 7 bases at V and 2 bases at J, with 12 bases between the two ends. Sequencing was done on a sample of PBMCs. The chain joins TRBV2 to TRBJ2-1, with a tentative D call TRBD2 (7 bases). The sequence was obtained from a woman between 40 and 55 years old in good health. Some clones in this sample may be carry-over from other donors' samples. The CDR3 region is CASNEGGPYNEQFF. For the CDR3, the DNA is TGTGCCAGCAATGAGGGGGGGCCCTACAATGAGCAGTTCTTC.